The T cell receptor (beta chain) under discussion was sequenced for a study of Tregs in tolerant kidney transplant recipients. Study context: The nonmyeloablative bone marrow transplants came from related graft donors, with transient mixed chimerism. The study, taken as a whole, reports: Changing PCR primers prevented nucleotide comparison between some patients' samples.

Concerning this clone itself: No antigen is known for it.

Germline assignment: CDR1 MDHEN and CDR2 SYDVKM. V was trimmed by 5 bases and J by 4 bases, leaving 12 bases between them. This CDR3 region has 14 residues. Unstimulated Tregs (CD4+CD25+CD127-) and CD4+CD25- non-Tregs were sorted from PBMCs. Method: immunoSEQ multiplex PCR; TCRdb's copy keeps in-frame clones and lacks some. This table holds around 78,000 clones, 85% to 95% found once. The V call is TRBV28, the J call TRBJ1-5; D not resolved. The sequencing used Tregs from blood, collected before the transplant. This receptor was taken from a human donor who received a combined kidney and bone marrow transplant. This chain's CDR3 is CASSRRGRNQPQHF. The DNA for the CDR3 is TGTGCCAGCAGTCGACGGGGTAGAAATCAGCCCCAGCATTTT.